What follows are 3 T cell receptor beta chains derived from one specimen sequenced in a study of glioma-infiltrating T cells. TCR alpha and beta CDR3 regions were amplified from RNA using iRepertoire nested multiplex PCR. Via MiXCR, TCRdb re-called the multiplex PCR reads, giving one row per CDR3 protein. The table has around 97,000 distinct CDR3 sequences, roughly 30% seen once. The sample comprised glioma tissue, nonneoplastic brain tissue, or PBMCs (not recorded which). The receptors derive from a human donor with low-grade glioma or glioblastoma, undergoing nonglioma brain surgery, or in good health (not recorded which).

CDR3 DNA: TGTGCCAGCAGCCCACAGGGTCTCACCCTCCACTTT. Protein: CASSPQGLTLHF. This chain connects TRBV7-2 to TRBJ1-6; the D gene is possibly TRBD1 (6 bases). Germline-derived CDR1 and CDR2 are SGHTA and FQGNSA. This CDR3 comprises 12 residues. Trimming left V 5 bases short and J 14 bases short, with 13 bases between. The complete variable domain, with remaining parts taken from reference TRBV7-2 and TRBJ1-6, reads GAGVSQSPSNKVTEKGKDVELRCDPISGHTALYWYRQSLGQGLEFLIYFQGNSAPDKSGLPSDRFSAERTGGSVSTLTIQRTQQEDSAVYLCASSPQGLTLHFGNGTRLTVT.

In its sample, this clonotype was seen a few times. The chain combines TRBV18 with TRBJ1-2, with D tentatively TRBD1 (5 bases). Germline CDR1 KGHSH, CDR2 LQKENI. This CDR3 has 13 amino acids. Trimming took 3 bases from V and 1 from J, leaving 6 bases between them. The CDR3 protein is CASSPTDNYGYTF. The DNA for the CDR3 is TGTGCCAGCTCACCGACAGATAACTATGGCTACACCTTC.

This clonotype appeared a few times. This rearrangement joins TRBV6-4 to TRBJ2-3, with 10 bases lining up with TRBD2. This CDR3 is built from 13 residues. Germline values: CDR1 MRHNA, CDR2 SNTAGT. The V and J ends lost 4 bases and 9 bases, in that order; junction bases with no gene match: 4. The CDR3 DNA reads TGTGCCAGCAGTGTAGCGGGGGGTTCAACGCAGTATTTT. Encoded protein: CASSVAGGSTQYF.